This T cell receptor beta chain was retrieved from a study of early T cells in non-severe SARS-CoV-2 infection. The ends were cut back, 10 bases at V and 7 bases at J, with 14 bases in the middle. CDR1 and CDR2 (germline): SNHLY, FYNNEI. The CDR3 is made up of 13 amino acids. The library protocol tagged individual cDNA molecules with unique molecular identifiers. Via MiXCR, TCRdb re-called the 5' RACE reads, giving one row per CDR3 protein. The sample holds approximately 90,000 distinct CDR3 sequences, around 10% seen once. The clonotype comes from an adult who was a healthcare worker with PCR-confirmed SARS-CoV-2 infection or an uninfected control (not recorded which). The chain combines TRBV2 with TRBJ1-6, with D perhaps TRBD1 (5 bases). The material sequenced was whole blood, taken at baseline. The CDR3 here is CATMGDWNSPLHF. CDR3 sequence (DNA): TGTGCCACCATGGGGGACTGGAATTCACCCCTCCACTTT. The whole variable domain, filled in from reference TRBV2 and TRBJ1-6, reads EPEVTQTPSHQVTQMGQEVILRCVPISNHLYFYWYRQILGQKVEFLVSFYNNEISEKSEIFDDQFSVERPDGSNFTLKIRSTKLEDSAMYFCATMGDWNSPLHFGNGTRLTVT.